These T cell receptor beta chains were read from a single sample in a study of cytotoxic CD8 clonotypes in ibrutinib-treated CLL. Measured with immunoSEQ multiplex PCR; TCRdb has only the in-frame clones, and not every one. Of approximately 150,000 clones listed, more than 80% are singletons. The specimen was PBMCs, collected after 24 months of ibrutinib treatment. The receptors shown here come from a human donor with chronic lymphocytic leukemia. Both conserved end residues are part of each CDR3. A D gene is named only where the DNA matches it firmly. The listing skips clone size in some rows; elsewhere it reads once, few, many or a size class.

j_call | v_call | clone_size | d_call | cdr3_nt | cdr3_aa
TRBJ1-1 | TRBV28 | NA | NA | TGTGCCAGCCCGCCTGGGGGGGGCCCCAGGAACACTGAAGCTTTCTTT | CASPPGGGPRNTEAFF
TRBJ1-4 | TRBV7-8 | NA | NA | TGTGCCAGCAGCTGGGGCCAGGGTGGCGAAAAACTGTTTTTT | CASSWGQGGEKLFF
TRBJ2-2 | TRBV5-4 | few | NA | TGTGCCAGCGACCTGTCGGGGACCGGGGAGCTGTTTTTT | CASDLSGTGELFF
TRBJ2-1 | TRBV11-2 | NA | NA | TGTGCCAGCAGCTTAAGGCGTGGCTCCTACAATGAGCAGTTCTTC | CASSLRRGSYNEQFF
TRBJ2-7 | TRBV5-1 | NA | NA | TGCGCCAGCAGCTTGGAAACCCGGGGAAAAGGGCAGTACTTC | CASSLETRGKGQYF
TRBJ2-2 | TRBV7-7 | NA | NA | TGTGCTAGCACCCCAAACACCGGGGAGCTGTTTTTT | CASTPNTGELFF
TRBJ1-3 | TRBV4-3 | NA | NA | TGCGCCAGCAGCCAAGTTCACGACACCATATATTTT | CASSQVHDTIYF
TRBJ2-7 | TRBV6-6 | once | NA | TGTGCCAGCAGCAGAACGAAAATTTACGAGCAGTACTTC | CASSRTKIYEQYF
TRBJ2-2 | TRBV5-1 | few | TRBD2 | TGCGCCAGCAGCTTCGGACTAGCGGGGTTCACCGGGGAGCTGTTTTTT | CASSFGLAGFTGELFF
TRBJ2-7 | TRBV18 | NA | NA | TGTGCCAGCTCACCGGGCGGCGTTCCACCCGAGCAGTACTTC | CASSPGGVPPEQYF
TRBJ2-1 | TRBV19 | once | TRBD2 | TGTGCCAGTAGTTGGCTAGGGACTAGCGGGAGGACTAGGTACAATGAGCAGTTCTTC | CASSWLGTSGRTRYNEQFF
TRBJ2-2 | TRBV11-3 | few | TRBD2 | TGTGCCAGCAGCTTAGGGGCGGGAGGAAACACCGGGGAGCTGTTTTTT | CASSLGAGGNTGELFF
TRBJ2-2 | TRBV27 | NA | TRBD1 | TGTGCCAGCAGACTTGACAGGGTCGACACCGGGGAGCTGTTTTTT | CASRLDRVDTGELFF
TRBJ1-1 | TRBV29-1 | NA | NA | TGCAGCGAGCAGCGGAAAGGGAGAGGAGCTTTCTTT | CSEQRKGRGAFF